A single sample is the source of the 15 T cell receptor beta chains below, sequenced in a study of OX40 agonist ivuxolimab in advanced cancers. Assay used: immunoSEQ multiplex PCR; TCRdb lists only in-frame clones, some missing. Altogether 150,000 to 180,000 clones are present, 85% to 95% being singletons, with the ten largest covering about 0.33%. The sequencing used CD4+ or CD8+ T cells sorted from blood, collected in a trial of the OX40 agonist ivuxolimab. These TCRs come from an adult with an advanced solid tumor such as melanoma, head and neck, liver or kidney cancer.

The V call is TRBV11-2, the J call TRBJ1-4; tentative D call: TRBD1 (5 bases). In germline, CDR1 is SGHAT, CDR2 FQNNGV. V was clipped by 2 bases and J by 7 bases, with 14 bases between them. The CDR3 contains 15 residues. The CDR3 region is CASSLRGSGVEKLFF. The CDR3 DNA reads TGTGCCAGCAGCTTAAGGGGATCGGGGGTTGAAAAACTGTTTTTT.

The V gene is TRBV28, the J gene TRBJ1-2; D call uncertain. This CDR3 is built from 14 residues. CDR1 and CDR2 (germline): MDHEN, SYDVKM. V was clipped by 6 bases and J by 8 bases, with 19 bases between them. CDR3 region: CASSLYLGGRGYTF. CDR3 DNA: TGTGCCAGCAGCCTCTACCTTGGCGGGCGAGGCTACACCTTC.

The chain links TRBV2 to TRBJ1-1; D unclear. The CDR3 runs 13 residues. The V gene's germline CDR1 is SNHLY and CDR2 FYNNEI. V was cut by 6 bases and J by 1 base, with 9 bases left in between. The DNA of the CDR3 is TGTGCCAGCAGCGCGGATGGGAACACTGAAGCTTTCTTT. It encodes CASSADGNTEAFF. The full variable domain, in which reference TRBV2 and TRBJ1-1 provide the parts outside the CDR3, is EPEVTQTPSHQVTQMGQEVILRCVPISNHLYFYWYRQILGQKVEFLVSFYNNEISEKSEIFDDQFSVERPDGSNFTLKIRSTKLEDSAMYFCASSADGNTEAFFGQGTRLTVV.

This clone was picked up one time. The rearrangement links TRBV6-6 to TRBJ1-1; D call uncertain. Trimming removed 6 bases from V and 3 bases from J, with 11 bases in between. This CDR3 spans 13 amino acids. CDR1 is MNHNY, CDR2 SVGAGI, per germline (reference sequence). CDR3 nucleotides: TGTGCCAGCAGCCCCTCCGGGCACACTGAAGCTTTCTTT. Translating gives CASSPSGHTEAFF.

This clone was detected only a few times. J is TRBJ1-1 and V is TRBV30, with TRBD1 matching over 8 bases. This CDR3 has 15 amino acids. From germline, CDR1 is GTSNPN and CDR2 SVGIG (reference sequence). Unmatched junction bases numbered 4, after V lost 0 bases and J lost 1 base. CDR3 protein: CAWSVRDRGNTEAFF. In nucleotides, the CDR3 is TGTGCCTGGAGTGTACGTGACAGGGGGAACACTGAAGCTTTCTTT.

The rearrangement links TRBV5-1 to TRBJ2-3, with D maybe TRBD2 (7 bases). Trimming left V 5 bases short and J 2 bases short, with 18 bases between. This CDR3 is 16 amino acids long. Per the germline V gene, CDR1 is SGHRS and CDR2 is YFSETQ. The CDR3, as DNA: TGCGCCAGCAGAAAGGGGGAGGGATCATTCACAGATACGCAGTATTTT. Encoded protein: CASRKGEGSFTDTQYF.

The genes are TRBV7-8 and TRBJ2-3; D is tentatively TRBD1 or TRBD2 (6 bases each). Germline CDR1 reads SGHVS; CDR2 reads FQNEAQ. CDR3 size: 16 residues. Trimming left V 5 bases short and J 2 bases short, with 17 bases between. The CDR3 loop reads CASSQMTGLITDTQYF. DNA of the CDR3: TGTGCCAGCAGCCAGATGACAGGACTAATCACAGATACGCAGTATTTT.

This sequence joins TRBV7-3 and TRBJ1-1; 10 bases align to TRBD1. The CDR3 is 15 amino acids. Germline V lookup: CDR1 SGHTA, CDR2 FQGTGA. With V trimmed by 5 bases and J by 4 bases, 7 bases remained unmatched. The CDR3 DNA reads TGTGCCAGCAGCCCCCCGGGACAGGGGCTCACTGAAGCTTTCTTT. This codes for CASSPPGQGLTEAFF.

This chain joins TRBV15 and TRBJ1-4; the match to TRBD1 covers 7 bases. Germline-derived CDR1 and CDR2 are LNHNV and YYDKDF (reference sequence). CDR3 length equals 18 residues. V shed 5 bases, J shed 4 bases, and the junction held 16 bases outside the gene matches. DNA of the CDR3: TGTGCCACCAGCGGAGGGCGGCAGGGGGTTCTTGGTAATGAAAAACTGTTTTTT. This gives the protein CATSGGRQGVLGNEKLFF.

CDR3 nucleotide sequence: TGTGCCAGCTCATCTCAGGATGAGGAGCAGTACTTC. Its translation: CASSSQDEEQYF. This chain joins TRBV18 and TRBJ2-7, with D unresolved. There are 12 residues in the CDR3. Per the germline V gene, CDR1 is KGHSH and CDR2 is LQKENI. V lost 5 bases to trimming and J lost 7 bases, with 12 bases between them.

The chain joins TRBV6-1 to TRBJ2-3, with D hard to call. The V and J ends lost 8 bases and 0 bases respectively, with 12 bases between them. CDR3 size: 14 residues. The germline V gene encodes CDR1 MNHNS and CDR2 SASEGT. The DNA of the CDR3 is TGTGCCAGCCACTATGATCCTAGCACAGATACGCAGTATTTT. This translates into CASHYDPSTDTQYF.

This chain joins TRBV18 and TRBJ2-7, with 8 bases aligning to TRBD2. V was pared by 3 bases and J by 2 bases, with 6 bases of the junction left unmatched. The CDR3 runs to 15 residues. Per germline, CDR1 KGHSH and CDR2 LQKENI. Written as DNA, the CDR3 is TGTGCCAGCTCACCCTATAGCGGGGAGGCCTACGAGCAGTACTTC. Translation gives CASSPYSGEAYEQYF.

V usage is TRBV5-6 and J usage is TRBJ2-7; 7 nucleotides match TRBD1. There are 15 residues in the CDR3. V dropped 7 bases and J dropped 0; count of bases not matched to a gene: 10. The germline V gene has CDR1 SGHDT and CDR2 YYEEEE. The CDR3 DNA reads TGTGCCAGCGACCGCCAGGGGGACCCCTCCTACGAGCAGTACTTC. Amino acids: CASDRQGDPSYEQYF. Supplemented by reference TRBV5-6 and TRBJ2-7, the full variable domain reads DAGVTQSPTHLIKTRGQQVTLRCSPKSGHDTVSWYQQALGQGPQFIFQYYEEEERQRGNFPDRFSGHQFPNYSSELNVNALLLGDSALYLCASDRQGDPSYEQYFGPGTRLTVT.

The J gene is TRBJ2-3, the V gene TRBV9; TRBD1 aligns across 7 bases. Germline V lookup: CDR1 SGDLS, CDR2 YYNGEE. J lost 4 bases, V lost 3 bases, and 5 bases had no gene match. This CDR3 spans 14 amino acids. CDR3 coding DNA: TGTGCCAGCAGCGGCCGACAGGGACCAGATACGCAGTATTTT. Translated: CASSGRQGPDTQYF. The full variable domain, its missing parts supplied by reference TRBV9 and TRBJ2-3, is DSGVTQTPKHLITATGQRVTLRCSPRSGDLSVYWYQQSLDQGLQFLIQYYNGEERAKGNILERFSAQQFPDLHSELNLSSLELGDSALYFCASSGRQGPDTQYFGPGTRLTVL.

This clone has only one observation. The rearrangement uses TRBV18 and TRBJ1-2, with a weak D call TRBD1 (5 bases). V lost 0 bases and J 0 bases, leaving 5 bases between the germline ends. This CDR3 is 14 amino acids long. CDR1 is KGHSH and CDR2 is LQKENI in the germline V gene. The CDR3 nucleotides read TGTGCCAGCTCACCACCGGGGGCTAACTATGGCTACACCTTC. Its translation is CASSPPGANYGYTF.